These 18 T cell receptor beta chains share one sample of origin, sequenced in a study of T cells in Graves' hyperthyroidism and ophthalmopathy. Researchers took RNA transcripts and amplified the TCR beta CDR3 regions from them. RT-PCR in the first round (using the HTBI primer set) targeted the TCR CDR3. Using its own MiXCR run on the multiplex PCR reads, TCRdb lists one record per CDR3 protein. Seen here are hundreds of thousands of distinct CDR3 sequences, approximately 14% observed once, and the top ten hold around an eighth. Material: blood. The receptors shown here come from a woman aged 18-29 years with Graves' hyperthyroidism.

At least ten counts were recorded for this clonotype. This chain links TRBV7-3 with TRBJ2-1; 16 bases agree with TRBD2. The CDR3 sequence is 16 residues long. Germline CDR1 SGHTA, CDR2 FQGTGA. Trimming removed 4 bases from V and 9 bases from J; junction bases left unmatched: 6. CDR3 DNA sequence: TGTGCCAGCAGCTCCTCGGGACTAGCGGGAGGGGTTGAGCAGTTCTTC. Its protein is CASSSSGLAGGVEQFF.

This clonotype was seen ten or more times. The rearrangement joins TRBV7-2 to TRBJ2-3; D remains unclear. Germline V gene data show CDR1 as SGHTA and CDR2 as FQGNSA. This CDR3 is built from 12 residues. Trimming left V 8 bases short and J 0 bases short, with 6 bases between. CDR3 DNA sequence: TGTGCCAGCGGGTGGAGCACAGATACGCAGTATTTT. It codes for CASGWSTDTQYF.

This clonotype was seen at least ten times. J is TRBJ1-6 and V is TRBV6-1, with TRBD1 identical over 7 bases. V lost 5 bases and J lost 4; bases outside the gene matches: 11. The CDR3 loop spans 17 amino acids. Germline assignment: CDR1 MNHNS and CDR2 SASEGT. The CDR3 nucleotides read TGTGCCAGCAGTCCCCAATCCAACAGGGGTTATAATTCACCCCTCCACTTT. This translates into CASSPQSNRGYNSPLHF.

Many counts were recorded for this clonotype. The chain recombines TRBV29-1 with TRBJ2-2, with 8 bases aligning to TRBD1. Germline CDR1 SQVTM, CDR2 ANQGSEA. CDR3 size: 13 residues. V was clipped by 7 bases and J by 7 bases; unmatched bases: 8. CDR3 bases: TGCAGCGCCGGGACAGGTTCGGTCGGGGAGCTGTTTTTT. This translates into CSAGTGSVGELFF.

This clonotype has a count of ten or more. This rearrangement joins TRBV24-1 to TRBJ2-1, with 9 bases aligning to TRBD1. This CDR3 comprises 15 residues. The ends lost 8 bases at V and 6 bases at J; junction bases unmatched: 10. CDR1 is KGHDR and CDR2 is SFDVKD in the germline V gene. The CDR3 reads CATNSGQGSINEQFF. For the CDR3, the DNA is TGTGCCACCAACTCCGGACAGGGGAGCATCAATGAGCAGTTCTTC.

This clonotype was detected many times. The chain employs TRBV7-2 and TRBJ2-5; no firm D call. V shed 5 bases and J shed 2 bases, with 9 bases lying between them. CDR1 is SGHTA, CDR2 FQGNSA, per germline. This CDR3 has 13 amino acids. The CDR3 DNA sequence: TGTGCCAGCAGCCCAAGGCGGCAAGAGACCCAGTACTTC. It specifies CASSPRRQETQYF.

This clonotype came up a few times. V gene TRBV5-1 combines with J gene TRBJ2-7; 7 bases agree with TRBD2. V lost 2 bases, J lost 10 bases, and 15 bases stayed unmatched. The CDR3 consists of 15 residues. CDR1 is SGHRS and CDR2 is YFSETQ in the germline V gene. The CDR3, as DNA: TGCGCCAGCAGCTTCATTTCACTAGCGCCAACCGAACAGTACTTC. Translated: CASSFISLAPTEQYF. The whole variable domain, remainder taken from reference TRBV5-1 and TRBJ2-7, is KAGVTQTPRYLIKTRGQQVTLSCSPISGHRSVSWYQQTPGQGLQFLFEYFSETQRNKGNFPGRFSGRQFSNSRSEMNVSTLELGDSALYLCASSFISLAPTEQYFGPGTRLTVT.

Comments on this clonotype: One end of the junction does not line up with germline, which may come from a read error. The CDR3 DNA is TGTGCCACCAGTCCCGGGACAGTGAACACCGGGGAGCTGTTTTTT. Encoded protein: CATSPGTVNTGELFF. J is TRBJ2-2 and V is TRBV6-2 or TRBV6-3, with TRBD1 matching over 7 bases. The CDR3 sequence is 15 residues long. Per the germline V gene, CDR1 is MNHEY and CDR2 is SVGEGT.

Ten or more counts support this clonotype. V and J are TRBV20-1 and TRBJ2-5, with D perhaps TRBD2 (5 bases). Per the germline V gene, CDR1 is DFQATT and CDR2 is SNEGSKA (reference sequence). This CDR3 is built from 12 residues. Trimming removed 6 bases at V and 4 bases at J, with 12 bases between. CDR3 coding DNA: TGCAGTGCGGAGGAGAAGGGAGAGACCCAGTACTTC. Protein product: CSAEEKGETQYF.

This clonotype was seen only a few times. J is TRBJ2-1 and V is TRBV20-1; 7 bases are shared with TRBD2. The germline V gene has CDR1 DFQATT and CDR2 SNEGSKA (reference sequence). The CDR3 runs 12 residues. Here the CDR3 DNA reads TGCATCGGGGGGACCAACTACAATGAGCAGTTCTTC. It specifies CIGGTNYNEQFF.

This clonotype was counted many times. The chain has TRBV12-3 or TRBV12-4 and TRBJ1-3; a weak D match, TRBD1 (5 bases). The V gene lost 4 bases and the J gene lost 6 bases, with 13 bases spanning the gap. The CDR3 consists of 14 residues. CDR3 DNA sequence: TGTGCCAGCAGTTCCAACAGGCTACAAAACACCATATATTTT. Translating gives CASSSNRLQNTIYF.

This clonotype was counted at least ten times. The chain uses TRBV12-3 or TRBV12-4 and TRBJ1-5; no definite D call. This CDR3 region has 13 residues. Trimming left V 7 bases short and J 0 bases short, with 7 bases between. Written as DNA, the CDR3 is TGTGCCAGCAAAGGTGATAGCAATCAGCCCCAGCATTTT. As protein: CASKGDSNQPQHF.

The CDR3, as DNA: TGTGCCAGTAGACGGGGGAGTGCCTACGAGCAGTACTTC. It codes for CASRRGSAYEQYF. The V gene is TRBV19, the J gene TRBJ2-7; TRBD2 is a possible D gene (6 bases). Germline V lookup: CDR1 LNHDA, CDR2 SQIVND (reference sequence). The CDR3 runs 13 residues. Deletions cut 6 bases from V and 2 bases from J, with 11 bases between.

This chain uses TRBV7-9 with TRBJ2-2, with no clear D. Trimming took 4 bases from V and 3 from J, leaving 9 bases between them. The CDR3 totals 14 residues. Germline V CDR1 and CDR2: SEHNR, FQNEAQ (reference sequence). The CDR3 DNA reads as TGTGCCAGCAGCTCAGTATCCCACACCGGGGAGCTGTTTTTT. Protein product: CASSSVSHTGELFF.

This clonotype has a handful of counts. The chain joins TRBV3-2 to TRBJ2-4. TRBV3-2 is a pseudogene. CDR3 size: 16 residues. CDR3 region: CASSQEGLLAKNIQYF. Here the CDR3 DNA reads TGTGCCAGCAGCCAAGAGGGTCTTCTAGCCAAAAACATTCAGTACTTC.

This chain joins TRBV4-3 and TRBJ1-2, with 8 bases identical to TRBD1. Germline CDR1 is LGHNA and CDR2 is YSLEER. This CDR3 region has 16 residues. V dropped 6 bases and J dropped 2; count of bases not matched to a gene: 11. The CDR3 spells CASSILQGGINYGYTF. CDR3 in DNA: TGCGCCAGCAGTATACTACAGGGGGGAATCAACTATGGCTACACCTTC.

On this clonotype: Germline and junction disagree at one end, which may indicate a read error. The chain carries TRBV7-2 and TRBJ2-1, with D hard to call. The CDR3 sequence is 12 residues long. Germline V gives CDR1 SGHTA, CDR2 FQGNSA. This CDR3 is CSSSSSYNEQFF. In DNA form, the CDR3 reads TGTTCCAGCTCCAGCTCCTACAATGAGCAGTTCTTC.

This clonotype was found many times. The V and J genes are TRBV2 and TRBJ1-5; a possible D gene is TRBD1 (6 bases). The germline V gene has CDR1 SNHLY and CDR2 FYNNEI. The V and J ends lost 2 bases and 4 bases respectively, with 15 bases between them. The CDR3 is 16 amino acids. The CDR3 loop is CASSEWGDRLNQPQHF. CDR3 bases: TGTGCCAGCAGTGAATGGGGAGACAGGCTAAATCAGCCCCAGCATTTT.